Listed below are T cell receptor beta chains from one sample, sequenced in a study of beta chain features in type 1 diabetes. Repertoires were generated with immunoSEQ multiplex PCR, while TCRdb's copy carries only in-frame clones and drops some. Counted here are under 550,000 clones, roughly an eighth occurring once; the ten biggest clones make up 0.035% to 0.05%. Sequencing used naive CD4+ T cells from blood. The origin of the receptors is a woman under 30 in good health. The CDR3 runs from the conserved cysteine through the conserved F or W.

TRBV7-6 CATEQGTGNTEAFF
TRBV21-1 CASSKGRTGTDTQYF
TRBV27 CASSGSRSYNEQFF
TRBV7-8 CASSLWIDTEAFF
TRBV7-2 CASSSDRGPQPQHF
TRBV7-9 CASSVVGEQYF
TRBV4-1 CASSRGGVLKGEQYF
TRBV2 CASSLFTGNTIYF
TRBV5-1 CASSLVSGQVEAFF
TRBV7-2 CASSFVSAANTGELFF
TRBV7-3 CASSQQTSYNEQFF
TRBV19 CAVGETYNEQFF
TRBV7-8 CASSPLLAGDYNEQFF
TRBV2 CASRPPGLAGGLGETQYF
TRBV14 CASSQAGFGYGYTF
TRBV9 CASSVALAGGTQETQYF
TRBV7-3 CASSPLGDHNEQFF
TRBV30 CAWSPGGNQPQHF
TRBV4-2 CASSQEGRNEKLFF
TRBV19 CASNGQPSGTQYF
TRBV6-5 CASRRDRAAEQFF
TRBV15 CATSRETPYPYEQYF
TRBV2 CASMIVGNSPLHF
TRBV7-2 CASSSQSSGANVLTF
TRBV14 CASSRTGLNTEAFF
TRBV7-2 CASSLAIAWATDTQYF
TRBV14 CASSFRAGQGTTQYF
TRBV7-9 CASSFGFPNYGYTF
TRBV5-4 CASSLGQGGTEAFF
TRBV9 CASSVFGTDRSGANVLTF
TRBV5-8 CASSLLGGQYF
TRBV7-3 CASSLQGASYNEQFF
TRBV7-9 CASSLTGNTIYF
TRBV23-1 CASSQEQGFGNYGYTF
TRBV7-9 CASSSETHHNEQFF
TRBV6-5 CASSPGGRGNEQFF
TRBV27 CASSLLGTEPKNIQYF
TRBV29-1 CSVLTDYEQYF
TRBV6-6 CASRTPGSGGVEQFF
TRBV7-2 CASSRGQARGYGYTF
TRBV7-9 CASSPGTGGKETQYF
TRBV11-2 CASSPTWDGNGYTF